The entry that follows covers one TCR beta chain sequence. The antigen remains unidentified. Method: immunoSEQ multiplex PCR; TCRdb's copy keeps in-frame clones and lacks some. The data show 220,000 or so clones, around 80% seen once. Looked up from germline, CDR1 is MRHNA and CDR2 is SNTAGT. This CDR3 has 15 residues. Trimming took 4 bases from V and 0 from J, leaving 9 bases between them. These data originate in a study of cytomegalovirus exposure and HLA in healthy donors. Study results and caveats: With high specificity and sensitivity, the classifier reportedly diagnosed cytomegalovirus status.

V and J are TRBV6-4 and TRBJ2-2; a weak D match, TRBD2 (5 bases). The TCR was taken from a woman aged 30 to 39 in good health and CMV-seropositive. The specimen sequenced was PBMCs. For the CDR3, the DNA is TGTGCCAGCAGTGTTGAGGGCGCGAACACCGGGGAGCTGTTTTTT. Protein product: CASSVEGANTGELFF.